Below, one T cell receptor (beta chain) is given with its context. This entry belongs to a study of blood T cell repertoires in COVID-19. Across the whole study: T cells, B-cell-depleted T cells, or PBMCs supplied cDNA or gDNA.

The CDR3 consists of 18 residues. Unmatched junction bases numbered 12, after V lost 3 bases and J lost 4 bases. The germline gives CDR1 SGHNT, CDR2 YYREEE (reference sequence). The assay was immunoSEQ multiplex PCR, and TCRdb's table has in-frame clones only and misses some. This sample carries tens of thousands of clones, about 80% of them seen once, and the ten largest clones take about 25%. The gene calls are TRBV5-4 and TRBJ2-3; 12 nucleotides match TRBD1. The sequenced sample consisted of peripheral blood. This TCR was sampled from a man in his sixties with active or convalescent COVID-19. CDR3 residues: CASSSGTGGFSSSDTQYF. CDR3 nucleotide sequence: TGTGCCAGCAGCTCCGGGACAGGGGGCTTTAGTTCCTCAGATACGCAGTATTTT.